One and the same sample provided the 25 T cell receptor beta chains below, sequenced in a study of blood T cell repertoires in COVID-19. This table comes from immunoSEQ multiplex PCR, and its TCRdb copy is limited to in-frame clones, with some not included. The sample has approximately 100,000 clones; almost 85% are singletons. The sample was peripheral blood. These receptors were obtained from a man between 70 and 80 years old with acute or convalescent COVID-19.

A single count supports this clone. The gene calls are TRBV30 and TRBJ2-1, with a tentative D call TRBD2 (6 bases). Trimming removed 2 bases at V and 0 bases at J, with 11 bases between. The germline gives CDR1 GTSNPN, CDR2 SVGIG (reference sequence). The CDR3 extends over 15 amino acids. The CDR3 bases are TGTGCCTGGAGTTCGCGGGGCAGCTCCTACAATGAGCAGTTCTTC. It translates to CAWSSRGSSYNEQFF.

The CDR3 loop reads CASSTGGLEAFF. Written as DNA, the CDR3 is TGTGCCAGCAGCACCGGAGGGCTTGAAGCTTTCTTT. This sequence joins TRBV7-8 and TRBJ1-1, with D unresolved. The CDR3 is 12 amino acids. Germline CDR1 and CDR2: SGHVS and FQNEAQ. Trimming pared 5 bases from V and 7 bases from J, leaving 11 bases between.

The rearrangement joins TRBV4-1 to TRBJ1-2; possible D gene TRBD1, 6 bases. In germline, CDR1 is MGHRA, CDR2 YSYEKL. The CDR3 is made up of 14 amino acids. Trimming pared 0 bases from V and 4 bases from J, leaving 9 bases between. The CDR3 sequence is CASSQDEQGYGYTF. In DNA form, the CDR3 reads TGCGCCAGCAGCCAAGATGAACAGGGCTATGGCTACACCTTC.

The chain is built from TRBV7-9 and TRBJ1-2; unclear D gene. CDR1 and CDR2 (germline): SEHNR, FQNEAQ (reference sequence). CDR3 size: 16 residues. The V end lost 4 bases, the J end lost 2 bases, and 17 bases lay between the germline ends. The CDR3 reads CASSSSAFPVNYGYTF. CDR3 sequence (DNA): TGTGCCAGCAGCTCCTCTGCTTTCCCAGTGAACTATGGCTACACCTTC. The variable domain in full, completed from reference TRBV7-9 and TRBJ1-2, reads DTGVSQNPRHKITKRGQNVTFRCDPISEHNRLYWYRQTLGQGPEFLTYFQNEAQLEKSRLLSDRFSAERPKGSFSTLEIQRTEQGDSAMYLCASSSSAFPVNYGYTFGSGTRLTVV.

The chain carries TRBV18 and TRBJ1-4; D perhaps matches TRBD1 (6 bases). The length of the CDR3 is 15 residues. Germline values: CDR1 KGHSH, CDR2 LQKENI. V was cut by 3 bases and J by 4 bases, with 12 bases left in between. CDR3 loop: CASSPRQADNEKLFF. CDR3 DNA: TGTGCCAGCTCACCTCGACAGGCAGATAATGAAAAACTGTTTTTT.

The gene calls are TRBV19 and TRBJ2-3; 10 nucleotides line up with TRBD2. The germline V gene encodes CDR1 LNHDA and CDR2 SQIVND (reference sequence). The CDR3 loop spans 15 amino acids. J gave up 4 bases and V 7 bases, and 8 bases lay outside the gene matches. CDR3 amino acids: CASTPQRGGSDTQYF. CDR3 DNA sequence: TGTGCCAGTACCCCCCAGCGGGGGGGGTCAGATACGCAGTATTTT.

The rearrangement links TRBV4-1 to TRBJ1-1, with TRBD1 as a possible D gene (5 bases). This CDR3 is 15 amino acids long. V dropped 0 bases and J dropped 0 bases, with 8 bases sitting between them. Per the germline V gene, CDR1 is MGHRA and CDR2 is YSYEKL. CDR3 residues: CASSQEGHMNTEAFF. Written as DNA, the CDR3 is TGCGCCAGCAGCCAAGAGGGGCACATGAACACTGAAGCTTTCTTT.

This clone was seen only once. The chain has TRBV11-2 and TRBJ2-2; 11 positions agree with TRBD2. The CDR3 is 17 residues long. After removal of 0 bases from V and 7 bases from J, the junction contained 7 bases not matched to a gene. Germline CDR1 reads SGHAT; CDR2 reads FQNNGV. CDR3 region: CASSLELAGVPHGELFF. The CDR3 DNA sequence: TGTGCCAGCAGCTTAGAACTAGCGGGAGTGCCCCACGGGGAGCTGTTTTTT.

The chain carries TRBV6-5 and TRBJ1-1; 7 bases map to TRBD1. The germline CDR1 and CDR2 sequences are MNHEY and SVGAGI. The J segment lost 4 bases and the V segment lost 1 base, leaving 6 bases of the junction unmatched. There are 15 residues in the CDR3. The CDR3: CASSYFSGGSTEAFF. The CDR3 nucleotides are TGTGCCAGCAGTTACTTTTCAGGGGGAAGCACTGAAGCTTTCTTT.

This clone appeared a single time. The V gene is TRBV30, the J gene TRBJ1-2; possible D gene TRBD1, 6 bases. The CDR3 is 14 residues long. Trimming removed 0 bases from V and 3 bases from J, with 11 bases in between. CDR1 is GTSNPN, CDR2 SVGIG, per germline (reference sequence). The CDR3 protein is CAWSVRGRHYGYTF. CDR3 nucleotides: TGTGCCTGGAGTGTAAGGGGGAGACACTATGGCTACACCTTC.

V and J are TRBV30 and TRBJ1-6, with unresolved D. The CDR3 extends over 14 amino acids. CDR1 GTSNPN and CDR2 SVGIG come from the germline V gene (reference sequence). Trimming took off 0 bases at V and 7 bases at J, with 10 bases between the two ends. CDR3 amino acids: CAWSVRGQNSPLHF. For the CDR3, the DNA is TGTGCCTGGAGTGTACGAGGGCAGAATTCACCCCTCCACTTT.

This sequence joins TRBV11-2 and TRBJ1-6; D gene uncertain. This CDR3 region has 16 residues. Germline CDR1 is SGHAT and CDR2 is FQNNGV. Trimming took 5 bases from V and 0 from J, leaving 11 bases between them. The chain's CDR3 is CASSIVPYSYNSPLHF. The CDR3 DNA reads as TGTGCCAGCAGCATAGTCCCCTACTCCTATAATTCACCCCTCCACTTT.

This clone appeared once. The chain recombines TRBV18 with TRBJ2-4; D is perhaps TRBD2 (6 bases). The germline V gene encodes CDR1 KGHSH and CDR2 LQKENI. This CDR3 comprises 14 residues. V dropped 2 bases and J dropped 6 bases, with 11 bases sitting between them. DNA for the CDR3: TGTGCCAGCTCACCAGAGTACGGGGGAAACATTCAGTACTTC. This translates into CASSPEYGGNIQYF.

This chain uses TRBV3-1 (or the pseudogene TRBV3-2) with TRBJ2-3; 7 nucleotides agree with TRBD2. The CDR3 length is 16 residues. The germline CDR1 and CDR2 sequences are LGHDT and YNNKEL (reference sequence). The ends lost 2 bases at V and 2 bases at J; junction bases unmatched: 7. CDR3 nucleotide sequence: TGTGCCAGCAGCCAAAACGCCGGGGGGATCACAGATACGCAGTATTTT. It specifies CASSQNAGGITDTQYF.

The chain carries TRBV7-6 and TRBJ2-1; 7 bases match TRBD2. This CDR3 is 16 amino acids long. V shed 6 bases, J shed 4 bases, and the junction held 12 bases outside the gene matches. Germline V CDR1 and CDR2: SGHVS, FNYEAQ. CDR3 region: CASRRLASTSYNEQFF. CDR3 DNA sequence: TGTGCCAGCAGGCGACTAGCCTCAACCTCTTACAATGAGCAGTTCTTC.

The chain recombines TRBV6-5 with TRBJ1-3; D might be TRBD1 (5 bases). V was pared by 4 bases and J by 0 bases, with 13 bases between. The CDR3 length is 16 residues. Germline-derived CDR1 and CDR2 are MNHEY and SVGAGI. In DNA, the CDR3 is TGTGCCAGCAGTTCTCACGCAGGGCTCTCTGGAAACACCATATATTTT. Translation gives CASSSHAGLSGNTIYF.

V gene TRBV7-2 combines with J gene TRBJ2-5; TRBD2 is a possible D gene (6 bases). Trimming removed 8 bases at V and 5 bases at J, with 15 bases between. Germline assignment: CDR1 SGHTA and CDR2 FQGNSA. This CDR3 has 13 amino acids. CDR3 sequence (DNA): TGTGCCAGCGGTCGGAAGGGGAGGGAGACCCAGTACTTC. Translation: CASGRKGRETQYF.

The chain has TRBV27 and TRBJ2-7, with D unclear. There are 12 residues in the CDR3. V was shortened by 5 bases and J by 6 bases, with 11 bases between the two germline ends. The germline V gene encodes CDR1 MNHEY and CDR2 SMNVEV (reference sequence). The CDR3 DNA reads as TGTGCCAGCAGTAAAACTCCGCCCGAGCAGTACTTC. It is translated as CASSKTPPEQYF.

The chain uses TRBV11-2 and TRBJ2-7, with D uncertain. Trimming cost V 2 bases and J 0 bases, with 14 bases left between them. Germline V gives CDR1 SGHAT, CDR2 FQNNGV. The CDR3 extends over 16 amino acids. The CDR3: CASSLFLQAVSYEQYF. DNA of the CDR3: TGTGCCAGCAGCTTATTTTTGCAGGCAGTCTCCTACGAGCAGTACTTC. Variable domain in full (rest from reference TRBV11-2 and TRBJ2-7): EAGVAQSPRYKIIEKRQSVAFWCNPISGHATLYWYQQILGQGPKLLIQFQNNGVVDDSQLPKDRFSAERLKGVDSTLKIQPAKLEDSAVYLCASSLFLQAVSYEQYFGPGTRLTVT.

This CDR3 reads CAWSPPSGSFNEQFF. The CDR3 nucleotides read TGTGCCTGGAGCCCCCCTAGCGGGAGTTTCAATGAGCAGTTCTTC. The gene calls are TRBV30 and TRBJ2-1; 10 nucleotides align to TRBD2. V shed 3 bases and J 6 bases; nucleotides not matched to a gene: 8. CDR3 length: 15 amino acids. CDR1 and CDR2 (germline): GTSNPN, SVGIG (reference sequence).

This clone was seen once. The chain combines TRBV6-4 with TRBJ2-3; tentative D call: TRBD2 (5 bases). Per germline, CDR1 MRHNA and CDR2 SNTAGT. The CDR3 has 14 amino acids. The ends were cut back, 5 bases at V and 2 bases at J, with 11 bases in the middle. The CDR3 loop reads CASSPSGNTDTQYF. In DNA form, the CDR3 reads TGTGCCAGCAGTCCCAGCGGTAACACAGATACGCAGTATTTT.

The J gene is TRBJ2-2, the V gene TRBV11-2, with 10 bases fitting TRBD1. V dropped 1 base and J dropped 9; count of bases not matched to a gene: 17. Germline-derived CDR1 and CDR2 are SGHAT and FQNNGV. There are 19 residues in the CDR3. Here the CDR3 DNA reads TGTGCCAGCAGCTTAGGGGGCCGGGACAGGGGCTATTTTTTCAGGGAGCTGTTTTTT. It is translated as CASSLGGRDRGYFFRELFF. The whole variable domain, remainder taken from reference TRBV11-2 and TRBJ2-2, is EAGVAQSPRYKIIEKRQSVAFWCNPISGHATLYWYQQILGQGPKLLIQFQNNGVVDDSQLPKDRFSAERLKGVDSTLKIQPAKLEDSAVYLCASSLGGRDRGYFFRELFFGEGSRLTVL.

J is TRBJ1-3 and V is TRBV30, with D possibly TRBD1 on 6 matching bases. Germline V gene data show CDR1 as GTSNPN and CDR2 as SVGIG (reference sequence). The CDR3 runs 12 residues. Trimming pared 8 bases from V and 2 bases from J, leaving 10 bases between. The CDR3 region has the DNA TGTGCCACAGGGCAACCTGGAAACACCATATATTTT. Its translation is CATGQPGNTIYF.

V and J are TRBV7-2 and TRBJ1-2; TRBD1 matches 8 bases. From germline, CDR1 is SGHTA and CDR2 FQGNSA. V lost 5 bases to trimming and J lost 4 bases; unmatched junction nucleotides: 6. CDR3 size: 14 residues. The CDR3 DNA is TGTGCCAGCAGCCGGGGGGACAGGTTCTATGGCTACACCTTC. It translates to CASSRGDRFYGYTF. Full variable domain (outside the CDR3, taken from reference TRBV7-2 and TRBJ1-2): GAGVSQSPSNKVTEKGKDVELRCDPISGHTALYWYRQSLGQGLEFLIYFQGNSAPDKSGLPSDRFSAERTGGSVSTLTIQRTQQEDSAVYLCASSRGDRFYGYTFGSGTRLTVV.

The chain carries TRBV7-9 and TRBJ1-3, with 7 bases lining up with TRBD1. The V segment lost 5 bases and the J segment 2 bases; nucleotides outside the gene matches: 12. The CDR3 is 17 amino acids. Germline V CDR1 and CDR2: SEHNR, FQNEAQ (reference sequence). The CDR3 DNA is TGTGCCAGCAGCCGGGACAGCATCCATGCGGCTGGAAACACCATATATTTT. Amino acids: CASSRDSIHAAGNTIYF.